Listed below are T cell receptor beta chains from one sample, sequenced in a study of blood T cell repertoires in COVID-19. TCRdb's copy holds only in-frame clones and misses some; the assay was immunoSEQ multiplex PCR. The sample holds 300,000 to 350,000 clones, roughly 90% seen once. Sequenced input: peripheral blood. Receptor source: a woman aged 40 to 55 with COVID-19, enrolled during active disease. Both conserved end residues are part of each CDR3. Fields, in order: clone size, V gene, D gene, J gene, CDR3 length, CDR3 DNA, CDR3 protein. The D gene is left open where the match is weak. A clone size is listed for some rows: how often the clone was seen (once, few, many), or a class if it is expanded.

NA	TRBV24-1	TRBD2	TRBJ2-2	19	TGTGCCACCAGTGATTCCCCGGGAGCGGGAGGTCTGATCTACGGGGAGCTGTTTTTT	CATSDSPGAGGLIYGELFF
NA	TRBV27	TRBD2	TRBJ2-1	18	TGTGCCAGCAGTTTAGGGCGGGAGTGGCAATTCTCCTACAATGAGCAGTTCTTC	CASSLGREWQFSYNEQFF
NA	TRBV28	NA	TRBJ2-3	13	TGTGCCAGCAGTTTAGGCCCGACAGATACGCAGTATTTT	CASSLGPTDTQYF
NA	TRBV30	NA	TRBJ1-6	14	TGTGCCTGGAGTGCCCCGGGGGACAATTCACCCCTCCACTTT	CAWSAPGDNSPLHF
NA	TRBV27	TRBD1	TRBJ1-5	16	TGTGCCAGCAGTTTCGGGACAGGGGCCCCCTATCAGCCCCAGCATTTT	CASSFGTGAPYQPQHF
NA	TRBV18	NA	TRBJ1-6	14	TGTGCCAGCTCACGAACCAGGCAGAGCTCACCCCTCCACTTT	CASSRTRQSSPLHF
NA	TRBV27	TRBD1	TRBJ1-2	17	TGTGCCAGCAGTTTAAGGCCAGGGGGAGACTTTAGAGACGGCTACACCTTC	CASSLRPGGDFRDGYTF
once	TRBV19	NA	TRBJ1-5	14	TGTGCCAGTAACCCTCGGGCAGGGATTCAGCCCCAGCATTTT	CASNPRAGIQPQHF
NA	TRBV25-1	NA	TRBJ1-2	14	TGTGCCAGCAGTGAACAGCTACAGGGTGACGGCTACACCTTC	CASSEQLQGDGYTF
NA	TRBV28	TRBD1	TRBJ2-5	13	TGTGCCAGCAGTCCTACAGGGGTTGAGACCCAGTACTTC	CASSPTGVETQYF
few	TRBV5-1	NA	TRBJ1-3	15	TGCGCCAGCAGCCCGGAAGGGAGCTCTGGAAACACCATATATTTT	CASSPEGSSGNTIYF
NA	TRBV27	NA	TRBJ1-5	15	TGTGCCAGCAGTTTACTCTCGGGCACTAGTACGGCCCAGCATTTT	CASSLLSGTSTAQHF
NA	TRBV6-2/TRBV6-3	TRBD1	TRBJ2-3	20	TGTGCCAGTAGTTACAGGGGCCTTGGACAGGGCCGGGAAAACAGGGATACGCAGTATTTT	CASSYRGLGQGRENRDTQYF
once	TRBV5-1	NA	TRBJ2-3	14	TGCGCCAGCTCGTCGGGTACGGGAGCGGATACGCAGTATTTT	CASSSGTGADTQYF
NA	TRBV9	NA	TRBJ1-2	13	TGTGCCAGCAGCGTATATCGGGACTATGGCTACACCTTC	CASSVYRDYGYTF
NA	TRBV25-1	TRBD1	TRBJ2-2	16	TGTGCCAGCAGGGAGGCGGCGACAGGGGGGATCGGGGAGCTGTTTTTT	CASREAATGGIGELFF